This entry features one T cell receptor (beta chain) sequence. Its antigen is unidentified. This sequence may be a read error, since a much larger clone differs from it by one base. Trimming pared 4 bases from V and 4 bases from J, leaving 10 bases between. CDR1 is SGHTA and CDR2 is FQGNSA in the germline V gene. This CDR3 spans 13 amino acids. The cDNA was synthesized by means of template-switch 5'RACE, which was carried out with 10-nucleotide random UMIs. Every sequencing run returned over 160 million TCR-beta sequences, which were derived from 15-18 subjects. One entry per CDR3 protein, called by TCRdb with MiXCR from the 5' RACE reads. Seen here are around 130,000 distinct CDR3 sequences, more than 2.5% observed once, and the top ten hold over 1%. The sample comes from a study of neurological immune-mediated disorders. About the research overall: The 35 or so patients with multiple sclerosis comprised around 31 relapsing-remitting cases and 3 secondary progressive cases. The study, taken as a whole, reports: One related-CDR3 cluster, identified by phylogenetic grouping, held the repertoires of 18 of 34 multiple sclerosis patients and was a possible signature.

This TCR was sampled from a woman under 40 with multiple sclerosis. The chain employs TRBV7-2 and TRBJ1-1; D remains unclear. The material sequenced was PBMCs. The CDR3 here is CASSSTTITEAFF. In DNA, the CDR3 is TGTGCCAGCAGCTCGACGACCATCACTGAAGCTTTCTTT. The entire variable domain, with the rest obtained from reference TRBV7-2 and TRBJ1-1, is as follows: GAGVSQSPSNKVTEKGKDVELRCDPISGHTALYWYRQSLGQGLEFLIYFQGNSAPDKSGLPSDRFSAERTGGSVSTLTIQRTQQEDSAVYLCASSSTTITEAFFGQGTRLTVV.